The 23 T cell receptor beta chains in this list originate from one sample, sequenced in a study of high-grade serous ovarian cancer treatment subgroups. Produced via immunoSEQ multiplex PCR; TCRdb's table is partial and in-frame only. The top ten clones hold over 4.5% of a sample with 4,500 or so clones, 80% to 90% of them seen once. Tumor samples were taken before definitive surgery or chemotherapy. The sequencing input was tumor tissue. These receptors were collected from a human donor with high-grade serous ovarian cancer.

J is TRBJ2-5 and V is TRBV7-9; D gene unclear. In germline, CDR1 is SEHNR, CDR2 FQNEAQ (reference sequence). V was pared by 5 bases and J by 5 bases, with 9 bases between. The length of the CDR3 is 12 residues. CDR3 region: CASSETGETQYF. The CDR3 region has the DNA TGTGCCAGCAGCGAAACCGGGGAGACCCAGTACTTC.

The V gene is TRBV5-3, the J gene TRBJ1-5, with D tentatively TRBD1 (6 bases). TRBV5-3 is given ORF status, its function remaining uncertain. The CDR3 is 14 residues long. V was cut by 2 bases and J by 9 bases, with 15 bases left in between. CDR3 sequence: CARSLRGGSTPQHF. The DNA for the CDR3 is TGTGCCAGAAGCTTACGCGGGGGCTCGACGCCCCAGCATTTT.

The rearrangement links TRBV23-1 to TRBJ1-1, with D perhaps matching TRBD1 (5 bases). TRBV23-1 is filed as an ORF, its function uncertain. Trimming shortened V by 6 bases and J by 8 bases, and 22 bases separated the two germline ends. The CDR3 loop spans 15 amino acids. This chain's CDR3 is CASSRNQIQVLEAFF. In nucleotides, the CDR3 is TGCGCCAGCAGCCGAAACCAAATACAGGTTTTGGAAGCTTTCTTT.

The V call is TRBV5-6, the J call TRBJ2-3; no clear D gene. The CDR3 is 14 residues long. V was pared by 1 base and J by 4 bases, with 10 bases between. The germline CDR1 and CDR2 sequences are SGHDT and YYEEEE. The CDR3 is CASSLFSYPDTQYF. CDR3 sequence (DNA): TGTGCCAGCAGCTTGTTCAGTTACCCAGATACGCAGTATTTT. Filled out from reference TRBV5-6 and TRBJ2-3, the complete variable domain reads DAGVTQSPTHLIKTRGQQVTLRCSPKSGHDTVSWYQQALGQGPQFIFQYYEEEERQRGNFPDRFSGHQFPNYSSELNVNALLLGDSALYLCASSLFSYPDTQYFGPGTRLTVL.

This rearrangement joins TRBV29-1 to TRBJ2-1; 9 nucleotides agree with TRBD1. CDR1 and CDR2 (germline): SQVTM, ANQGSEA. Unmatched junction bases numbered 5, after V lost 4 bases and J lost 1 base. This CDR3 comprises 15 residues. Here the CDR3 reads CSVARQGVSYNEQFF. Here the CDR3 DNA reads TGCAGCGTTGCCCGACAGGGGGTTTCCTACAATGAGCAGTTCTTC.

The V gene is TRBV20-1, the J gene TRBJ2-4; 7 positions match TRBD1. This CDR3 has 11 residues. The germline CDR1 and CDR2 sequences are DFQATT and SNEGSKA (reference sequence). After removal of 6 bases from V and 9 bases from J, the junction contained 5 bases not matched to a gene. This CDR3 reads CSARQGSIQYF. The CDR3 coding sequence is TGCAGTGCCAGACAGGGAAGCATTCAGTACTTC.

The chain is built from TRBV5-4 and TRBJ2-5; D not certain. V was trimmed by 3 bases and J by 3 bases, leaving 9 bases between them. The CDR3 runs to 13 residues. CDR1 and CDR2 (germline): SGHNT, YYREEE (reference sequence). The CDR3 DNA follows: TGTGCCAGCAGCTCCAACAACGAAGAGACCCAGTACTTC. It is translated as CASSSNNEETQYF.

This rearrangement joins TRBV5-6 to TRBJ2-7, with 8 bases that match TRBD1. CDR1 SGHDT and CDR2 YYEEEE come from the germline V gene. The CDR3 length is 13 residues. Trimming at V came to 0 bases and at J to 6 bases, leaving 2 bases not matched to a gene. In nucleotides, the CDR3 is TGTGCCAGCAGCTTGGACAGGGGGGCCGAGCAGTACTTC. This gives the protein CASSLDRGAEQYF. Based on the CDR3 plus reference TRBV5-6 and TRBJ2-7, the full variable domain is DAGVTQSPTHLIKTRGQQVTLRCSPKSGHDTVSWYQQALGQGPQFIFQYYEEEERQRGNFPDRFSGHQFPNYSSELNVNALLLGDSALYLCASSLDRGAEQYFGPGTRLTVT.

The chain is built from TRBV7-2 and TRBJ1-2; 8 positions agree with TRBD1. This CDR3 is 14 amino acids long. After removal of 0 bases from V and 3 bases from J, the junction contained 0 bases not matched to a gene. The germline V gene encodes CDR1 SGHTA and CDR2 FQGNSA. CDR3 protein: CASSLAQGDYGYTF. The CDR3 region has the DNA TGTGCCAGCAGCTTAGCACAGGGGGACTATGGCTACACCTTC. Filled out from reference TRBV7-2 and TRBJ1-2, the complete variable domain reads GAGVSQSPSNKVTEKGKDVELRCDPISGHTALYWYRQSLGQGLEFLIYFQGNSAPDKSGLPSDRFSAERTGGSVSTLTIQRTQQEDSAVYLCASSLAQGDYGYTFGSGTRLTVV.

The chain carries TRBV7-9 and TRBJ2-7, with D possibly being TRBD1 (5 bases). CDR3 length: 12 amino acids. Trimming pared 4 bases from V and 3 bases from J, leaving 7 bases between. Germline CDR1 is SEHNR and CDR2 is FQNEAQ (reference sequence). CDR3 loop: CASSSQGYEQYF. The CDR3 coding sequence is TGTGCCAGCAGCTCGCAGGGCTACGAGCAGTACTTC. The entire variable domain, with the rest obtained from reference TRBV7-9 and TRBJ2-7, is as follows: DTGVSQNPRHKITKRGQNVTFRCDPISEHNRLYWYRQTLGQGPEFLTYFQNEAQLEKSRLLSDRFSAERPKGSFSTLEIQRTEQGDSAMYLCASSSQGYEQYFGPGTRLTVT.

This chain joins TRBV27 and TRBJ2-1; TRBD1 matches at 11 bases. The CDR3 extends over 15 amino acids. V lost 5 bases to trimming and J lost 6 bases; unmatched junction nucleotides: 6. The germline V gene encodes CDR1 MNHEY and CDR2 SMNVEV (reference sequence). CDR3 bases: TGTGCCAGCAGTCCCCGGGACAGGGGGGTCAATGAGCAGTTCTTC. Its protein product is CASSPRDRGVNEQFF.

The CDR3 region has the DNA TGTGCCAGCAGCCCACAGCGGGGTGACACCGGGGAGCTGTTTTTT. This encodes CASSPQRGDTGELFF. This sequence joins TRBV7-9 and TRBJ2-2, with 7 bases fitting TRBD2. V was clipped by 5 bases and J by 3 bases; unmatched bases: 6. Germline CDR1 reads SEHNR; CDR2 reads FQNEAQ (reference sequence). The CDR3 has 15 amino acids.

The chain is built from TRBV29-1 and TRBJ1-2; D is unclear. The CDR3 consists of 11 residues. Per the germline V gene, CDR1 is SQVTM and CDR2 is ANQGSEA. The ends were cut back, 7 bases at V and 8 bases at J, with 14 bases in the middle. The DNA of the CDR3 is TGCAGCGGTAGAACAGTGGGAGGCTACACCTTC. As protein: CSGRTVGGYTF.

The rearrangement uses TRBV9 and TRBJ2-3; D remains ambiguous. Germline V gives CDR1 SGDLS, CDR2 YYNGEE. The V and J ends lost 0 bases and 1 base respectively, with 9 bases between them. This CDR3 comprises 15 residues. CDR3 residues: CASSVEGHGTDTQYF. The CDR3 DNA is TGTGCCAGCAGCGTAGAAGGGCACGGCACAGATACGCAGTATTTT.

V gene TRBV15 combines with J gene TRBJ1-2, with no clear D. Per germline, CDR1 LNHNV and CDR2 YYDKDF (reference sequence). V lost 0 bases, J lost 0 bases, and 17 bases lay in between. The CDR3 runs 18 residues. The CDR3 DNA follows: TGTGCCACCAGCAGAGATCCCCCGGACCCGGGTTCTAACTATGGCTACACCTTC. Translation gives CATSRDPPDPGSNYGYTF.

This clone was counted a few times. The rearrangement joins TRBV11-2 to TRBJ1-2; D gene ambiguous. The CDR3 consists of 14 residues. Trimming pared 0 bases from V and 4 bases from J, leaving 9 bases between. Germline V gives CDR1 SGHAT, CDR2 FQNNGV. The CDR3 protein is CASSLEAGGYGYTF. The CDR3 nucleotides are TGTGCCAGCAGCTTAGAAGCAGGAGGCTATGGCTACACCTTC.

The chain links TRBV4-2 to TRBJ1-4; TRBD1 is a possible D gene (5 bases). Trimming removed 0 bases at V and 4 bases at J, with 24 bases between. Germline V gene sequence: CDR1 LGHNA, CDR2 YNFKEQ. This CDR3 is built from 20 residues. The CDR3 is CASSQELGAQPHTFNEKLFF. CDR3 coding DNA: TGTGCCAGCAGCCAAGAACTAGGGGCGCAGCCTCACACATTTAATGAAAAACTGTTTTTT.

CDR3 amino acids: CASRSRGAYQETQYF. CDR3 DNA sequence: TGTGCCAGTAGATCCAGGGGGGCCTACCAAGAGACCCAGTACTTC. The J gene is TRBJ2-5, the V gene TRBV19; the D gene is possibly TRBD1 (7 bases). V shed 6 bases and J shed 0 bases, with 14 bases lying between them. This CDR3 is built from 15 residues. Per germline, CDR1 LNHDA and CDR2 SQIVND (reference sequence).

The V call is TRBV11-3, the J call TRBJ2-3; TRBD1 is a possible D gene (5 bases). V dropped 1 base and J dropped 7 bases, with 12 bases sitting between them. Germline CDR1 is SGHNT and CDR2 is YENEEA. This CDR3 is built from 14 residues. In nucleotides, the CDR3 is TGTGCCAGCAGCTTAGGTTTGTCAGGGAATACGCAGTATTTT. It yields the protein CASSLGLSGNTQYF.

The chain recombines TRBV4-1 with TRBJ1-5; 7 nucleotides line up with TRBD1. The germline V gene has CDR1 MGHRA and CDR2 YSYEKL. There are 15 residues in the CDR3. V lost 5 bases and J lost 6; bases outside the gene matches: 10. For the CDR3, the DNA is TGCGCCAGCAGCTATGAGGCGACAGGGTTTCAGCCCCAGCATTTT. Translation: CASSYEATGFQPQHF.

The V and J genes are TRBV27 and TRBJ2-1, with D unresolved. Germline values: CDR1 MNHEY, CDR2 SMNVEV (reference sequence). Trimming took 2 bases from V and 12 from J, leaving 11 bases between them. The CDR3 has 12 residues. The CDR3 DNA reads TGTGCCAGCAGTTTAGGGGATCGCGCGCAGTTCTTC. Translated, it gives CASSLGDRAQFF.

This chain connects TRBV15 to TRBJ1-5; D unresolved. CDR1 and CDR2 from the germline V gene are LNHNV and YYDKDF (reference sequence). The CDR3 consists of 15 residues. With 6 bases removed from V and 3 bases from J, the gap between germline ends came to 15 bases. CDR3 in amino acids: CATRNGLGTNQPQHF. The CDR3 bases are TGTGCCACCAGGAACGGACTTGGCACCAATCAGCCCCAGCATTTT.

The genes are TRBV7-9 and TRBJ2-3; 7 bases fit TRBD2. This CDR3 region has 16 residues. V lost 0 bases to trimming and J lost 3 bases; unmatched junction nucleotides: 6. From germline, CDR1 is SEHNR and CDR2 FQNEAQ (reference sequence). The CDR3 DNA reads as TGTGCCAGCAGCTTAGCGCTCGGGGGGAGTACAGATACGCAGTATTTT. This gives the protein CASSLALGGSTDTQYF.